Listed below are T cell receptor beta chains from one sample, sequenced in a study of neoadjuvant nivolumab and ipilimumab in lung cancer. Data came from immunoSEQ multiplex PCR; TCRdb stores just in-frame clones and leaves some out. The data show 25,000 to 35,000 clones, with 90% seen just once and around 5% held by the top ten. Source: peripheral blood, taken after neoadjuvant nivolumab, alone or with ipilimumab, at or shortly before surgery. The receptors originated from an adult with non-small cell lung cancer. The CDR3 runs from the conserved cysteine through the conserved F or W. The D gene is left open where the match is weak. Clone size appears in some rows only: once, few, many, or a class for an expanded clone.

DNA | CDR3 | V | size | D | J
TGTGCCAGCAGCTTAGATGGAGAAGGGGGGAAGACCCAGTACTTC | CASSLDGEGGKTQYF | TRBV7-9 | once | . | TRBJ2-5
TGCGCCAGCAGCTTGGAGGGGGTTTCCGACCTAATATGGGAGGAGACCCAGTACTTC | CASSLEGVSDLIWEETQYF | TRBV5-1 | . | . | TRBJ2-5
TGTGCCAGCAGCTTAGACGGGGGGCTCTCCTACGAGCAGTACTTC | CASSLDGGLSYEQYF | TRBV7-2 | . | . | TRBJ2-7
TGTGCCAGCAGCTCCCCGGGACAGGGGTTAGGCTACACCTTC | CASSSPGQGLGYTF | TRBV5-4 | once | TRBD1 | TRBJ1-2
TGTGCCAGCTCGGAGGGGCTAGGTGAGCAGTTCTTC | CASSEGLGEQFF | TRBV18 | . | . | TRBJ2-1
TGCGCCAGCAGCTTGGAGAACAGGCGGAATGAAAAACTGTTTTTT | CASSLENRRNEKLFF | TRBV5-1 | . | . | TRBJ1-4
TGTGCCAGTAGTTGTTCTGCGAATCGAAAGACCTATGGCTACACCTTC | CASSCSANRKTYGYTF | TRBV19 | once | . | TRBJ1-2
TGCAGTGCTAGAGGTCCGTATGGCTACACCTTC | CSARGPYGYTF | TRBV20-1 | . | . | TRBJ1-2
TGTGCCAGCAGGACTAGCGGGGGGGATTACGAGCAGTACTTC | CASRTSGGDYEQYF | TRBV28 | . | TRBD2 | TRBJ2-7
TGTGCCAGCAACCGGGCTGGGGGCCTCCCTCCCGAGCAGTACTTC | CASNRAGGLPPEQYF | TRBV6-1 | . | . | TRBJ2-7
TGTGCCAGCAGCTTGATACCAGGCACAGATACGCAGTATTTT | CASSLIPGTDTQYF | TRBV5-5 | . | . | TRBJ2-3
TGTGCCAGCAGCTTAAGGTGGGGGCAAGAGACCCAGTACTTC | CASSLRWGQETQYF | TRBV7-8 | . | . | TRBJ2-5
TGTGCCAGCAGCTTGGCGGGGGGGGGAACAGATACGCAGTATTTT | CASSLAGGGTDTQYF | TRBV5-4 | . | TRBD2 | TRBJ2-3
TGTGCCAGCTCACCACCGGTGGCAGTCACTGAAGCTTTCTTT | CASSPPVAVTEAFF | TRBV18 | . | . | TRBJ1-1
TGCGCCAGCAGCTTGGGCGGAACCTACGAGCAGTACTTC | CASSLGGTYEQYF | TRBV5-1 | . | . | TRBJ2-7
TGTGCCAGCAGTCCCGCTTTGTATTCCACCAGCGAGCAGTACTTC | CASSPALYSTSEQYF | TRBV27 | . | . | TRBJ2-7
TGTGCCAGCAGTAGAGAGAGAGGCACTAATGAAAAACTGTTTTTT | CASSRERGTNEKLFF | TRBV6-5 | . | . | TRBJ1-4
TGTGCCAGCAGTCAGGGACAGCAGAAAGGTGAAGCTTTCTTT | CASSQGQQKGEAFF | TRBV6-6 | . | TRBD1 | TRBJ1-1
TGTGCCAGCAAACGGGACAGTATGAGCAATCAGCCCCAGCATTTT | CASKRDSMSNQPQHF | TRBV2 | . | TRBD1 | TRBJ1-5
TGTGCCAGCTCACCGCAAGGGCGCACTAATGAAAAACTGTTTTTT | CASSPQGRTNEKLFF | TRBV18 | . | . | TRBJ1-4
TGTGCCAGCAGACCCGGGACAAGGAGCACAGATACGCAGTATTTT | CASRPGTRSTDTQYF | TRBV9 | few | . | TRBJ2-3
TGTGCCAGCAGCGTAGCTGGGCAGGGCCAAGGTGTGAACACTGAAGCTTTCTTT | CASSVAGQGQGVNTEAFF | TRBV9 | . | . | TRBJ1-1
TGTGCCAGCAGCCCCCGGGACAGGGACAATGAGCAGTTCTTC | CASSPRDRDNEQFF | TRBV11-3 | . | TRBD1 | TRBJ2-1
TGTGCCAGCGGGGGAAGTGGGCGGGGGATTAATGAAAAACTGTTTTTT | CASGGSGRGINEKLFF | TRBV7-9 | . | . | TRBJ1-4
TGTGCCAGCAGTTCTCAGGGGGGAGAGACCCAGTACTTC | CASSSQGGETQYF | TRBV5-6 | . | . | TRBJ2-5
TGTGCCAGCAGTCGCGGGAACGCAAACTACGAGCAGTACTTC | CASSRGNANYEQYF | TRBV6-5 | . | . | TRBJ2-7
TGTGCCAGCAGCCTACGGCGGGTCTCCTCTGGAAACACCATATATTTT | CASSLRRVSSGNTIYF | TRBV7-2 | . | . | TRBJ1-3
TGTGCCAGCAGCATTAGCGGGGGGGGAGATACGCAGTATTTT | CASSISGGGDTQYF | TRBV7-3 | . | TRBD2 | TRBJ2-3
TGTGCCAGTAGTACCTCCGGGACAGGGGCTTTCGAGCAGTACTTC | CASSTSGTGAFEQYF | TRBV19 | . | TRBD1 | TRBJ2-7
TGCGCCAGCAGCTTGGCCGCCCAGCGGAACACTGAAGCTTTCTTT | CASSLAAQRNTEAFF | TRBV5-1 | . | . | TRBJ1-1
TGTGCCAGCAGCTTGGGCCCCGAAGAGACCCAGTACTTC | CASSLGPEETQYF | TRBV5-4 | . | . | TRBJ2-5
TGTGCCATCAGTAAGGGGCTTGGCAATGAAGCTTTCTTT | CAISKGLGNEAFF | TRBV10-3 | . | . | TRBJ1-1
TGCGCCAGCAGTGAGGCGGGCACAGATACGCAGTATTTT | CASSEAGTDTQYF | TRBV10-2 | . | . | TRBJ2-3
TGTGCCAGCAGAGTTCTCGGAGCAAACACTGAAGCTTTCTTT | CASRVLGANTEAFF | TRBV28 | few | . | TRBJ1-1
TGTGCCAGCAGCTTAGAGGGCAGAGCCTACGAGCAGTACTTC | CASSLEGRAYEQYF | TRBV13 | . | . | TRBJ2-7
TGTGCCAGCAGGTCCGGACCCAGCTATGGCTACACCTTC | CASRSGPSYGYTF | TRBV2 | . | . | TRBJ1-2
TGTGCCAGCAGCTTAGAGTCACTTTACGAGCAGTACTTC | CASSLESLYEQYF | TRBV7-2 | . | . | TRBJ2-7
TGCAGCGTTTACAGGTGGGAGGACACTGAAGCTTTCTTT | CSVYRWEDTEAFF | TRBV29-1 | . | . | TRBJ1-1
TGCGCCAGCAGCCTCTCTGGGAGGGAGGGCACTGAAGCTTTCTTT | CASSLSGREGTEAFF | TRBV5-1 | once | . | TRBJ1-1
TGTGCCATCAGGGGGGTTGGTAATTCACCCCTCCACTTT | CAIRGVGNSPLHF | TRBV10-3 | . | . | TRBJ1-6